This T cell receptor beta chain originates from a study of T cell responses to AZD1222 COVID-19 vaccine. Study in general: Second doses at about 4 or about 12 weeks were pooled.

The assay was immunoSEQ multiplex PCR, and TCRdb's table has in-frame clones only and misses some. Of about 70,000 clones detected, around 85% appear once; the ten largest clones hold approximately 20%. Germline V gene lookup returns CDR1 SGHVS and CDR2 FQNEAQ. V lost 1 base to trimming and J lost 3 bases, with 16 bases between them. The CDR3 extends over 18 amino acids. Notes on the study in general: In the spike-specific TCR repertoire, nearly half reportedly target unmutated variant regions.

In regard to this clone: Its target is unknown.

Sequencing used peripheral blood, obtained on day 0 of AZD1222 vaccination. This sequence originates from an adult in good health. The chain has TRBV7-8 and TRBJ2-6; TRBD1 might be the D (5 bases). Here the CDR3 reads CASSLVRGLTIGANVLTF. DNA of the CDR3: TGTGCCAGCAGCTTAGTAAGGGGCCTTACAATTGGGGCCAACGTCCTGACTTTC.